The 27 T cell receptor beta chains below were found in one sample sequenced in a study of blood T cell repertoires in COVID-19. TCRdb's copy holds only in-frame clones and misses some; the assay was immunoSEQ multiplex PCR. The table lists a few hundred thousand clones, more than 70% of them singletons, with 9% to 15% in the top ten. Sequenced material: peripheral blood. These receptors originate from an elderly man with acute or convalescent COVID-19.

The rearrangement links TRBV11-2 to TRBJ1-3; D gene uncertain. Trimming took 5 bases from V and 2 from J, leaving 7 bases between them. Germline V gives CDR1 SGHAT, CDR2 FQNNGV. The CDR3 covers 13 residues. Here the CDR3 reads CASSKLAGNTIYF. The CDR3 DNA is TGTGCCAGCAGCAAATTAGCTGGAAACACCATATATTTT.

J is TRBJ1-2 and V is TRBV3-1 (or the pseudogene TRBV3-2); unclear D gene. Looked up from germline, CDR1 is LGHDT and CDR2 is YNNKEL (reference sequence). This CDR3 region has 15 residues. Between the trimmed V and J ends, which lost 1 base and 0 bases, there was a span of 9 bases. This CDR3 is CASSQVLSANYGYTF. The CDR3 DNA is TGTGCCAGCAGCCAAGTATTGTCAGCTAACTATGGCTACACCTTC.

This chain connects TRBV3-1 (or the pseudogene TRBV3-2) to TRBJ2-2; D gene ambiguous. V lost 1 base and J 5 bases, leaving 8 bases between the germline ends. The germline CDR1 and CDR2 sequences are LGHDT and YNNKEL (reference sequence). CDR3 length equals 14 residues. CDR3 sequence reads: CASSQVGVTGELFF. The DNA of the CDR3 is TGTGCCAGCAGCCAAGTTGGAGTTACCGGGGAGCTGTTTTTT.

The gene calls are TRBV20-1 and TRBJ2-1; D is undetermined. The germline V and J ends were trimmed by 6 bases and 12 bases, with 12 bases remaining between them. The CDR3 is 10 residues long. Per the germline V gene, CDR1 is DFQATT and CDR2 is SNEGSKA (reference sequence). CDR3 protein: CSAPTERQFF. The CDR3 bases are TGCAGTGCGCCTACAGAGAGGCAGTTCTTC.

This clone has just a few counts. The gene calls are TRBV14 and TRBJ1-1; D is uncertain. With 6 bases removed from V and 0 bases from J, the gap between germline ends came to 14 bases. This CDR3 is built from 15 residues. Per the germline V gene, CDR1 is SGHDN and CDR2 is FVKESK. This CDR3 reads CASRRPGSLNTEAFF. The CDR3, as DNA: TGTGCCAGCAGGAGACCGGGATCACTGAACACTGAAGCTTTCTTT.

The chain has TRBV7-3 and TRBJ2-1; 10 nucleotides agree with TRBD1. CDR1 and CDR2 (germline): SGHTA, FQGTGA. This CDR3 spans 15 amino acids. The V and J ends lost 2 bases and 4 bases, in that order; junction bases with no gene match: 2. CDR3 protein: CASSLGQGGYNEQFF. The CDR3 bases are TGTGCCAGCAGCTTAGGACAGGGGGGTTACAATGAGCAGTTCTTC.

This chain links TRBV3-1 (or the pseudogene TRBV3-2) with TRBJ1-1; D gene ambiguous. The CDR3 is 13 amino acids. With 4 bases removed from V and 1 base from J, the gap between germline ends came to 7 bases. Germline V gives CDR1 LGHDT, CDR2 YNNKEL (reference sequence). CDR3 bases: TGTGCCAGCAGCCTAAAAGCGAACACTGAAGCTTTCTTT. Protein product: CASSLKANTEAFF.

The CDR3 spells CASSPTGNTIYF. The CDR3 DNA reads as TGTGCCAGCAGTCCAACAGGAAACACCATATATTTT. This chain joins TRBV6-5 and TRBJ1-3; no definite D call. The length of the CDR3 is 12 residues. V was cut by 5 bases and J by 4 bases, with 6 bases left in between. Germline values: CDR1 MNHEY, CDR2 SVGAGI.

This rearrangement joins TRBV19 to TRBJ2-1, with 8 nucleotides matching TRBD1. The length of the CDR3 is 15 residues. With V trimmed by 8 bases and J by 0 bases, 6 bases remained unmatched. Per germline, CDR1 LNHDA and CDR2 SQIVND (reference sequence). The CDR3 DNA sequence: TGTGCCAGTGGCTCAGACAGGGGCTCCTACAATGAGCAGTTCTTC. This translates into CASGSDRGSYNEQFF.

This sequence joins TRBV19 and TRBJ1-2; D gene uncertain. Germline V lookup: CDR1 LNHDA, CDR2 SQIVND (reference sequence). The CDR3 covers 14 residues. The V end lost 2 bases, the J end lost 1 base, and 8 bases lay between the germline ends. The DNA of the CDR3 is TGTGCCAGTAGTATACGGGGAGTTAACTATGGCTACACCTTC. This translates into CASSIRGVNYGYTF. Combining the CDR3 with reference TRBV19 and TRBJ1-2 gives the whole variable domain DGGITQSPKYLFRKEGQNVTLSCEQNLNHDAMYWYRQDPGQGLRLIYYSQIVNDFQKGDIAEGYSVSREKKESFPLTVTSAQKNPTAFYLCASSIRGVNYGYTFGSGTRLTVV.

This chain uses TRBV19 with TRBJ1-5; the match to TRBD1 covers 8 bases. With 4 bases clipped from V and 5 bases from J, the junction kept 10 bases outside the gene matches. Per germline, CDR1 LNHDA and CDR2 SQIVND (reference sequence). The CDR3 totals 16 residues. The CDR3 DNA reads TGTGCCAGTAGTAGCATTGACAGGGGTAGGGATCAGCCCCAGCATTTT. Protein sequence: CASSSIDRGRDQPQHF.

This chain connects TRBV7-9 to TRBJ1-1; 12 bases align to TRBD1. From germline, CDR1 is SEHNR and CDR2 FQNEAQ (reference sequence). The CDR3 contains 17 residues. J lost 4 bases, V lost 1 base, and 7 bases had no gene match. The CDR3 nucleotides are TGTGCCAGCAGCTTAGGGGGACAGGGGGCAGGTCGCACTGAAGCTTTCTTT. Protein product: CASSLGGQGAGRTEAFF. Drawing the rest from reference TRBV7-9 and TRBJ1-1, the complete variable domain is DTGVSQNPRHKITKRGQNVTFRCDPISEHNRLYWYRQTLGQGPEFLTYFQNEAQLEKSRLLSDRFSAERPKGSFSTLEIQRTEQGDSAMYLCASSLGGQGAGRTEAFFGQGTRLTVV.

The chain joins TRBV12-3 or TRBV12-4 to TRBJ2-2; D gene uncertain. The CDR3 runs to 12 residues. V was trimmed by 2 bases and J by 7 bases, leaving 5 bases between them. CDR3 loop: CASSLHGGELFF. The CDR3 nucleotides read TGTGCCAGCAGTTTACACGGCGGGGAGCTGTTTTTT.

The chain uses TRBV7-9 and TRBJ1-1; possible D gene TRBD1, 5 bases. Per the germline V gene, CDR1 is SEHNR and CDR2 is FQNEAQ (reference sequence). V lost 1 base, J lost 4 bases, and 7 bases lay in between. The CDR3 consists of 13 residues. The CDR3 here is CASSLDGGTEAFF. The CDR3 DNA is TGTGCCAGCAGCTTAGACGGGGGCACTGAAGCTTTCTTT.

This clone showed up just a few times. The chain couples TRBV7-8 to TRBJ1-1; 12 nucleotides agree with TRBD1. Germline values: CDR1 SGHVS, CDR2 FQNEAQ. The CDR3 covers 15 residues. V lost 3 bases and J lost 7; bases outside the gene matches: 6. In nucleotides, the CDR3 is TGTGCCAGCAGCTTCCGGGACAGGGGGCTGAATGAAGCTTTCTTT. Translated: CASSFRDRGLNEAFF.

The V and J genes are TRBV3-1 (or the pseudogene TRBV3-2) and TRBJ1-3; weak D call: TRBD1 (5 bases). From germline, CDR1 is LGHDT and CDR2 YNNKEL (reference sequence). Trimming took 1 base from V and 4 from J, leaving 11 bases between them. The CDR3 is made up of 15 amino acids. The CDR3 spells CASSQVPGSGNTIYF. CDR3 in DNA: TGTGCCAGCAGCCAAGTCCCAGGGTCGGGAAACACCATATATTTT.

The chain has TRBV11-2 and TRBJ2-3; TRBD2 is a possible D gene (7 bases). The germline V gene has CDR1 SGHAT and CDR2 FQNNGV. V was cut by 4 bases and J by 0 bases, with 14 bases left in between. The CDR3 is 16 amino acids. CDR3 region: CASSSGRGKSTDTQYF. The DNA for the CDR3 is TGTGCCAGCAGCTCGGGGAGGGGGAAAAGCACAGATACGCAGTATTTT.

The chain joins TRBV7-3 to TRBJ2-1; 7 positions match TRBD2. The germline V gene encodes CDR1 SGHTA and CDR2 FQGTGA. The CDR3 is made up of 13 amino acids. Trimming cost V 5 bases and J 6 bases; bases outside gene matches: 4. This CDR3 is CASSSGTINEQFF. Here the CDR3 DNA reads TGTGCCAGCAGCAGCGGGACTATCAATGAGCAGTTCTTC.

This chain connects TRBV28 to TRBJ1-2, with D hard to call. The CDR3 has 12 residues. V was cut by 3 bases and J by 2 bases, with 4 bases left in between. Germline CDR1 is MDHEN and CDR2 is SYDVKM. CDR3 nucleotide sequence: TGTGCCAGCAGTTTGGCCAACTATGGCTACACCTTC. It yields the protein CASSLANYGYTF.

V and J are TRBV20-1 and TRBJ1-2; 7 bases fit TRBD1. Germline V gives CDR1 DFQATT, CDR2 SNEGSKA (reference sequence). The CDR3 consists of 15 residues. With V trimmed by 3 bases and J by 4 bases, 11 bases remained unmatched. Here the CDR3 reads CSASGDRRRTYGYTF. CDR3 nucleotide sequence: TGCAGTGCTAGTGGGGACAGAAGGAGAACCTATGGCTACACCTTC.

The V and J genes are TRBV12-3 or TRBV12-4 and TRBJ2-4; a possible D gene is TRBD2 (5 bases). V was shortened by 5 bases and J by 8 bases, with 10 bases between the two germline ends. CDR3 length: 12 residues. CDR3 in DNA: TGTGCCAGCAGTCCTCTGAGGGACATTCAGTACTTC. Its translation: CASSPLRDIQYF.

The rearrangement joins TRBV19 to TRBJ1-6; possible D gene TRBD1, 6 bases. The length of the CDR3 is 15 residues. The ends were cut back, 9 bases at V and 8 bases at J, with 20 bases in the middle. Germline CDR1 and CDR2: LNHDA and SQIVND (reference sequence). The CDR3 here is CASNRGAKEDSPLHF. Written as DNA, the CDR3 is TGTGCCAGCAATCGGGGGGCTAAGGAGGATTCACCCCTCCACTTT.

This chain joins TRBV5-1 and TRBJ2-1; D remains unclear. Germline V CDR1 and CDR2: SGHRS, YFSETQ. This CDR3 spans 12 amino acids. Trimming left V 1 base short and J 9 bases short, with 8 bases between. The DNA of the CDR3 is TGCGCCAGCAGCTTGTCCGCCGGTGAGCAGTTCTTC. It codes for CASSLSAGEQFF.

The V call is TRBV2, the J call TRBJ1-5; no reliable D call. The CDR3 has 13 residues. The germline V gene encodes CDR1 SNHLY and CDR2 FYNNEI. The V end was cut by 7 bases, the J end by 4 bases, with 11 bases between. The CDR3 DNA sequence: TGTGCCAGCACAGACAACAAAAATCAGCCCCAGCATTTT. Translation gives CASTDNKNQPQHF.

This sequence joins TRBV7-9 and TRBJ1-3; D is ambiguous. The V end lost 2 bases, the J end lost 8 bases, and 10 bases lay between the germline ends. The germline CDR1 and CDR2 sequences are SEHNR and FQNEAQ (reference sequence). CDR3 length equals 13 residues. The CDR3 DNA reads TGTGCCAGCAGCTTATTAGTTTTGGACACCATATATTTT. Amino acid sequence: CASSLLVLDTIYF. Looking up the rest from reference TRBV7-9 and TRBJ1-3 gives the full variable domain: DTGVSQNPRHKITKRGQNVTFRCDPISEHNRLYWYRQTLGQGPEFLTYFQNEAQLEKSRLLSDRFSAERPKGSFSTLEIQRTEQGDSAMYLCASSLLVLDTIYFGEGSWLTVV.

The chain couples TRBV28 to TRBJ2-7; D is perhaps TRBD1 (5 bases). CDR1 is MDHEN, CDR2 SYDVKM, per germline. Trimming took off 5 bases at V and 6 bases at J, with 11 bases between the two ends. This CDR3 region has 12 residues. The CDR3 bases are TGTGCCAGCAGTGCCCCAGGGTCCGAGCAGTACTTC. Protein sequence: CASSAPGSEQYF.

This clone was recorded once. This CDR3 reads CASSDWGGETQYF. The CDR3 DNA follows: TGTGCCAGCAGTGACTGGGGGGGAGAGACCCAGTACTTC. The chain carries TRBV6-4 and TRBJ2-5; 7 nucleotides align to TRBD2. The CDR3 runs to 13 residues. Germline V gene lookup returns CDR1 MRHNA and CDR2 SNTAGT. Trimming removed 1 base from V and 4 bases from J; junction bases left unmatched: 0.